This T cell receptor beta chain derives from a study of shared clonotypes between healthy human individuals (dated by TCRdb to 2019 to 2021). At the level of the whole study: The cohort included a few men and a couple of women between 18 and 49 years of age. For each donor, CD4 naive and CD4 memory were each given three plates, CD8 naive was given two plates, and CD8 memory was given one plate. The study deeply sequenced blood TCR repertoires of about 5 healthy adults to estimate repertoire size and the extent of clonotype sharing between individuals. To increase sequencing depth and limit assay-specific biases, different laboratories used diverse techniques to prepare libraries and sequence TCR repertoires. Between about 0.94 and 8.9 billion PBMCs per donor were obtained by leukapheresis.

The donors were healthy, HIV-negative adults who had no recently reported acute infections or vaccinations. All donors were Caucasian adults living in Nashville, Tennessee, USA. Magnetic negative selection was used to enrich CD4+ T cells, after which naive cells were positively selected on CD45RA and the negative fraction became the memory subset. Blood was collected by leukapheresis, and PBMCs were isolated by Ficoll-Histopaque density gradient centrifugation and then cryopreserved in liquid nitrogen vapor phase. Purity and quantity of every magnetically sorted T cell population were checked by analytical flow cytometry. Each sorted fraction had its genomic DNA isolated and then quantified by UV absorbance on a Nanodrop 2000c. TCR CDR3 regions were amplified from genomic DNA by multiplex PCR using the deep immunoSEQ assay. For each cell subset, the extracted genomic DNA was distributed evenly across all wells of several immunoSEQ 96-well plates, and each plate served as one replicate. For sorted subsets, about 200 ng genomic DNA, equal to about 30,000 T cell genomes, was loaded into each replicate PCR. The purified libraries were quantified using a Qubit 3.0 fluorometer, sized with a Bioanalyzer 2100, and then quantified again using the KAPA Library Quantification kit. Every immunoSEQ 96-well plate was sequenced on a dedicated single-read 150-cycle Illumina NextSeq 550 flow cell. The original methods were these. Because only junctional sequences without quality scores were contained in the immunoSEQ output, filtering matching that applied to full-length reads could not be performed. To assign V/J genes and CDR3, sequences were annotated against IMGT germline references using PyIR, a Python wrapper for IgBLAST v1.9. Any read was removed if the V/J assignment was weak (E-value above 1e-6), the CDR3 was missing, or the read contained stop codons, out-of-frame junctions, or ambiguous translated residues. A V3J clonotype was defined by an identical inferred V gene, J gene, and CDR3 amino acid sequence. Percentage overlap between repertoires was computed as shared unique clonotypes divided by the size of the smaller repertoire. Three approaches were used to assess repertoire richness: RTK rarefaction, the Chao1 estimator, and Recon v2.1 estimates of unobserved clonotypes. Generation probabilities for all TCRbeta clonotypes obtained by the gDNA method from a handful of donors were computed using OLGA. TCRdb holds this immuneACCESS table with in-frame rearrangements only. Some clones are missing; in checked studies, unresolved V genes explain under half, and the rest has no known cause. V, J and clone size are those of that table, while D and trimming were read from the DNA. This sample lists 1 million to 1.3 million clones; around 82% were detected once. The ten largest clones add up to under 0.8% of the sample.

Broad study findings and their caveats: Sampling was restricted to blood, and TCR repertoires in tissue are likely to differ from TCR repertoires in blood. Based on pairwise subsampling, the degree of clonotype sharing among donors was expected to be affected by sequencing depth. The genetic and exposure-history diversity represented was limited by the small number of donors. Larger estimated clonotype richness was generally found for naive subsets than for memory subsets. Incomplete sequencing was indicated by rarefaction of sorted-subset datasets, despite the large sequencing depth. Compared with non-shared clonotypes, the clonotypes found in all four sorted-subset donors had higher generation probabilities. Across a handful of donors, around 5.4% of naive CD4, 3% to 4% of naive CD8, approximately 2.5% of memory CD4, and 0.3% to 0.45% of memory CD8 clonotypes were shared.

CDR1 is given as SGHNT and CDR2 as YYREEE, both from the germline V gene (reference sequence). The CDR3 goes from the cysteine to the phenylalanine over 14 residues. Of the read, only the CDR3 DNA is kept; its 42 bases are in frame from base 1. Trimming takes 2 bases from V and 1 base from J, and the germline ends sit 9 bases apart. A word on this clone: What antigen it recognizes has not been identified. It has no much larger one-base neighbor in the sample; base qualities were not kept.

The receptor's source is a man aged 18 to 29 in good health. Some clones in this sample may be carry-over from other donors' samples. The material sequenced was memory CD4+ T cells from PBMCs. What the cell subset or site label conveys for this sample: CD45RA-negative fraction. The sequence links TRBV5-4 to TRBJ1-1, with no reliable assignment of the D segment. The CDR3 is CASSFSPSNTEAFF. Read as DNA, the sequence is TGTGCCAGCAGCTTCTCACCCTCGAACACTGAAGCTTTCTTT.